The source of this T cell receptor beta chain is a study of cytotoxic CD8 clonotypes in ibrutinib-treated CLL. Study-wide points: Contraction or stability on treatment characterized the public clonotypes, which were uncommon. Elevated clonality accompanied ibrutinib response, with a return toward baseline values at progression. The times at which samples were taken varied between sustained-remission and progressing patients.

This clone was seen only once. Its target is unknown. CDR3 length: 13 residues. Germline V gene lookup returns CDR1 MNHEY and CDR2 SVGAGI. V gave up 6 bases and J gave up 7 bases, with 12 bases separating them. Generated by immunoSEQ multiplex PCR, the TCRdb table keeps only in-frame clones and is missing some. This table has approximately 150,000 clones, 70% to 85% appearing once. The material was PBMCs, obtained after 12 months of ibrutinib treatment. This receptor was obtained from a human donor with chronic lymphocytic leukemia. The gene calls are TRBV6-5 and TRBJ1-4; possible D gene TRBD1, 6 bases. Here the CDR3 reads CASSPRGAEKLFF. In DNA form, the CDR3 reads TGTGCCAGCAGCCCCCGGGGGGCTGAAAAACTGTTTTTT.